What follows describes a single T cell receptor beta chain. Its antigen is not yet known. Per-base quality was not reported, and no clone a single base away is much larger than it. From each donor, a single peripheral blood sample of roughly 0.11 L on average was drawn into heparinised tubes. A BD FACSAria II was used to sort naive, central memory, regulatory and stem cell-like memory CD4+ T cells with a panel that included CD45RO, CCR7, CD25, CD127, CD95 and CD27. Purity was above 95% for every sorted population. Right away, PBMCs were isolated by Lymphoprep density gradient centrifugation and were stained directly, with no culture step. Samples were stained and sorted in pairs, with one healthy donor and one patient per experiment, so that batch effects were minimized. The entire isolated RNA was reverse transcribed using the High Capacity cDNA Reverse Transcription Kit, and thus expressed TCRB transcripts were sequenced. Deep immunoSEQ sequencing was applied to naive, central memory and regulatory T cell samples, giving an average of around 4 million total reads per sample. Sorted cells were lysed in RLT buffer and RNA was extracted with DNase-treated RNeasy Micro or Mini kits, depending on cell number. Each cell subset was processed on its own to prevent cross-contamination, while patient and healthy donor samples were processed together. The immunoSEQ multiplex PCR was used to amplify TCRB sequences from cDNA, yielding 87-bp fragments that span the CDR3 region. Sequencing of the amplicons was performed on the Illumina HiSeq platform. Concerning the study's data processing: Synthetic template baselines were used to correct PCR bias computationally, reads within Hamming distance 2 were collapsed together, and singletons that could not be merged were discarded. Reads were aligned against IMGT to assign V, D and J genes, CDR3 length and insertions or deletions at six rearrangement sites. Clonotype counts were normalized to sorted cell number within each subset before computing true diversity and Gini coefficients with the tcR R package. The overlap coefficient, calculated on TCRB nucleotide sequences, was used to quantify repertoire sharing. As a proxy for the pre-selection repertoire, out-of-frame TCRB sequences from naive cells were analyzed. TCRdb limited this immuneACCESS table to in-frame rearrangements with V and J called. A share of clones is missing; checked studies link under half to unresolved V genes, and the rest is unexplained. V, J and clone size are those of that table, while D and trimming were read from the DNA. This sample has hundreds of thousands of clones in its table, and about 15% of those were observed once. The biggest ten clones account for about 0.014% of the sample.

Including cysteine and phenylalanine, the CDR3 has 13 amino acids. The only DNA kept is the CDR3, 39 bases in frame from the first base. V is clipped by 3 bases and J by 4 bases, and the sequence between their germline boundaries is 10 bases long. Sequences SGHNT (CDR1) and YYREEE (CDR2) are obtained from the germline V gene (reference sequence). These data belong to a study of beta chain features in type 1 diabetes (dated 2018 in TCRdb). Context from the whole study: Mean age, gender distribution, total cell number and subset yield were not different between patients and healthy donors. A total of under 140,000,000 sorted cells were examined across all samples, and the number of cells per subset was strongly correlated with RNA yield. The study compared the TCRB repertoires of sorted circulating CD4+ T cell subsets in recently diagnosed type 1 diabetes patients with those in matched healthy donors. Whereas all 30 or so donors provided naive and central memory subsets, regulatory and stem cell-like memory subsets were isolated from just 8 patients and about 8 healthy donors.

Paper-wide results and their limitations: Only small numbers of individuals were included in the HLA sub-analyses, which left unresolved whether HLA type had any influence on TCRB rearrangement. Fewer insertions and more nucleotide deletions at VDJ recombination sites were observed in patients with type 1 diabetes, implying thymic rearrangement abnormalities. Naive, central memory and regulatory TCRB repertoires appeared more similar among patients than among healthy donors. In all four CD4+ subsets, TCRB CDR3 length was moderately but significantly shorter in type 1 diabetes patients. Because cDNA rather than genomic DNA was sequenced, highly expressing activated cells could have been over-represented, although no difference in activation and CD3 levels was found between groups. PCR might favor shorter templates, but patient and control samples were amplified and corrected together, so any skew would affect both groups equally.

This sequence was found in a man younger than 30 with type 1 diabetes. In this chain, TRBV5-4 is recombined with TRBJ1-2; the best D guess is TRBD1, with 5 bases matching. Material: naive CD4+ T cells from blood. The cell subset or site label corresponds to: true naive CD4+ T cells. CDR3 reads: CASSSPTVYGYTF. Read as DNA, the sequence is TGTGCCAGCAGCTCCCCGACAGTCTATGGCTACACCTTC.